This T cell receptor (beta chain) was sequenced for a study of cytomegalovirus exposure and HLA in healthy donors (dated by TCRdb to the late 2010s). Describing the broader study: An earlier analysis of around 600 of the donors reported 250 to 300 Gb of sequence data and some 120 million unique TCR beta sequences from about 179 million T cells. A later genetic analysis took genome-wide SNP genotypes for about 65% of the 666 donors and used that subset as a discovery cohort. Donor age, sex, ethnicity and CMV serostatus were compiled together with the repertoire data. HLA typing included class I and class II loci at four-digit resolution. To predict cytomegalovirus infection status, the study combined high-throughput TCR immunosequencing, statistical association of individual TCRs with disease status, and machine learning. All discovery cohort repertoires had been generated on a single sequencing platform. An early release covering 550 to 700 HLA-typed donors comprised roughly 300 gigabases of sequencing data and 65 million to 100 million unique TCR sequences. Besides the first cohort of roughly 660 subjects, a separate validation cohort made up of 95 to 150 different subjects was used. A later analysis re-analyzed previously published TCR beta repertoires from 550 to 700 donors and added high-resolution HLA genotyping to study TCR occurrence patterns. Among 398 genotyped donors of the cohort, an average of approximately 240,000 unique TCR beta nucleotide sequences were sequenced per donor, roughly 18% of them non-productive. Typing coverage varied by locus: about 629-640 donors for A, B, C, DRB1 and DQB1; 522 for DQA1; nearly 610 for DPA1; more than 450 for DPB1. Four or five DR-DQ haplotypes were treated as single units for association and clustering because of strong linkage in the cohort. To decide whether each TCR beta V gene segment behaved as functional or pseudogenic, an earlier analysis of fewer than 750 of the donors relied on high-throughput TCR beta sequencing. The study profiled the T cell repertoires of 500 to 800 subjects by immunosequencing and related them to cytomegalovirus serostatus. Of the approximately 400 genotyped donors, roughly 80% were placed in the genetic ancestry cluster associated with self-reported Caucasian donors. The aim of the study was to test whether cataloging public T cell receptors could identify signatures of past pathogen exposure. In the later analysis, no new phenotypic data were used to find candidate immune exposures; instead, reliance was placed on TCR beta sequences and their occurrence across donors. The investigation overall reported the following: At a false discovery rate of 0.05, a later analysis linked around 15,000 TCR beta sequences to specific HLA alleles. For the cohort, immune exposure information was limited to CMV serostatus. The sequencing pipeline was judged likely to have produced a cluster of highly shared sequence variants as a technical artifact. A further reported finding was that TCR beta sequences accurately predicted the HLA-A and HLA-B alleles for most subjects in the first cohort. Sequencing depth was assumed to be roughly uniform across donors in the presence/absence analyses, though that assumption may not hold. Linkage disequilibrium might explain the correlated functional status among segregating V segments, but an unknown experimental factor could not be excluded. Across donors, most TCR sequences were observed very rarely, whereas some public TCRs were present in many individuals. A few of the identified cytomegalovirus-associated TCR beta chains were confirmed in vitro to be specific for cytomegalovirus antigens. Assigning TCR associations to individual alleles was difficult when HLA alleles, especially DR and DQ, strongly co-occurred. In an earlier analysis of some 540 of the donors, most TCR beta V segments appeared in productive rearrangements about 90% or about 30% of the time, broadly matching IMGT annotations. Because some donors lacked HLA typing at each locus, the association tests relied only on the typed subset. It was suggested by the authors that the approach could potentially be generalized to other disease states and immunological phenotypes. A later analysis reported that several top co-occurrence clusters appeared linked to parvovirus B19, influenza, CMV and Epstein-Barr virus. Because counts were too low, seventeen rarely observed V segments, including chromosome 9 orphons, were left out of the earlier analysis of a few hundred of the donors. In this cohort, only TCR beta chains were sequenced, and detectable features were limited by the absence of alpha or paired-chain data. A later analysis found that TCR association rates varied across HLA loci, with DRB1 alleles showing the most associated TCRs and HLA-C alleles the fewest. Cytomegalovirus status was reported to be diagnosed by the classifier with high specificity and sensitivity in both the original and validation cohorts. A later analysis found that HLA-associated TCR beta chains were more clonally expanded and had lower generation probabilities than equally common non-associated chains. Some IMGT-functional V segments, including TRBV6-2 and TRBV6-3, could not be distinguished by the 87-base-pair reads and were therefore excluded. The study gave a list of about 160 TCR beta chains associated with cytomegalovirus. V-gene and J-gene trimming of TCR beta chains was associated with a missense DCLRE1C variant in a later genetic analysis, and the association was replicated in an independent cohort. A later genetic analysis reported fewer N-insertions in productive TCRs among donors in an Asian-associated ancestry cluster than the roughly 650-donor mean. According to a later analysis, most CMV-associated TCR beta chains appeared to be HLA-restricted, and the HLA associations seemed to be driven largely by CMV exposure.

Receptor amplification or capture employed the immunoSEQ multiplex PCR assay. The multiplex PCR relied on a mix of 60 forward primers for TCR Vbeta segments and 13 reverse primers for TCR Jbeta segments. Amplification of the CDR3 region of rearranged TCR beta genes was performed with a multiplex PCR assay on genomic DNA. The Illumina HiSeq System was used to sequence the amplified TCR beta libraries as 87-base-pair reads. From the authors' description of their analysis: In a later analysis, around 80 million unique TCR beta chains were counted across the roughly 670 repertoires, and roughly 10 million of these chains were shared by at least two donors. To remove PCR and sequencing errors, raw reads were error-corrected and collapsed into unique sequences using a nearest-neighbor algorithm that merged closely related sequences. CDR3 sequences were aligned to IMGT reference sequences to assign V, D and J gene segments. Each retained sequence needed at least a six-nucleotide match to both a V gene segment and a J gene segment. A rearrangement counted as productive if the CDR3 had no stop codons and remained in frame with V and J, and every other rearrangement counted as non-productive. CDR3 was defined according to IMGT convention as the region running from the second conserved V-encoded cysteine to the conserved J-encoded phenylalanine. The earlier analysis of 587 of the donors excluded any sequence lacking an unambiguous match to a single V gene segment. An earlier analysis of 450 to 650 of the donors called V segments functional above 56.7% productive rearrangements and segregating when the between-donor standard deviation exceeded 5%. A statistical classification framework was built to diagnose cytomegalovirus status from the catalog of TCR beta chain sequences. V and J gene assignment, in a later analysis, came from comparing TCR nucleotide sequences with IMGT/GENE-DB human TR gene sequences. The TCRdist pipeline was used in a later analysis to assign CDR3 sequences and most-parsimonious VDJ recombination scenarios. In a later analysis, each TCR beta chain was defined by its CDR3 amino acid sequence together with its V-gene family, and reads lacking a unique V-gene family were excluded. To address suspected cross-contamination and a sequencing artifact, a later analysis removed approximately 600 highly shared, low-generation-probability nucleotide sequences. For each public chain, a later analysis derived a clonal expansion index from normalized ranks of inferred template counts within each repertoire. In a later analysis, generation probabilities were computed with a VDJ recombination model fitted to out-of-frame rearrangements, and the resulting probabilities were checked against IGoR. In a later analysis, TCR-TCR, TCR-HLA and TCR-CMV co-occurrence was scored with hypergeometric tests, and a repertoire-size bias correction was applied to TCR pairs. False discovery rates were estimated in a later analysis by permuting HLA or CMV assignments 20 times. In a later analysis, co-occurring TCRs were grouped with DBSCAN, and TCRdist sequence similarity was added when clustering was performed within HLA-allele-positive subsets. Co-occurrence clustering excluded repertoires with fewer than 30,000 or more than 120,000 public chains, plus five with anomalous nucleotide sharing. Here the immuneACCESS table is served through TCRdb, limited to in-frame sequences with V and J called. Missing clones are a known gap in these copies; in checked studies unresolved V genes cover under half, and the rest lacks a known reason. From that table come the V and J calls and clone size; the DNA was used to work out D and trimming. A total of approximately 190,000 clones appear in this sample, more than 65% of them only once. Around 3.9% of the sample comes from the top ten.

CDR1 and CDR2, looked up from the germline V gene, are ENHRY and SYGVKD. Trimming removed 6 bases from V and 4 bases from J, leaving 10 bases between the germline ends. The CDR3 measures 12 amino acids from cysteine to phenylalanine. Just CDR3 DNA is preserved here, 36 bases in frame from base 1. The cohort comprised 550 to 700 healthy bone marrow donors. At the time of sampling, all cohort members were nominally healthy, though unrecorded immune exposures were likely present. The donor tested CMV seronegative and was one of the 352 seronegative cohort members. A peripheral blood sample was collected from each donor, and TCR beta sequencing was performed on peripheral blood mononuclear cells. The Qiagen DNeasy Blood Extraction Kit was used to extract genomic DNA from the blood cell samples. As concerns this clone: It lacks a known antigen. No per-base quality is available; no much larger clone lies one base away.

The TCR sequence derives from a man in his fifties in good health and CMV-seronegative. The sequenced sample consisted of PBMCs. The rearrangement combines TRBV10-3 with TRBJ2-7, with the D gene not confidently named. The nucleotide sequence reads TGTGCCATCAGGCCACACGATTACGAGCAGTACTTC. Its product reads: CAIRPHDYEQYF.